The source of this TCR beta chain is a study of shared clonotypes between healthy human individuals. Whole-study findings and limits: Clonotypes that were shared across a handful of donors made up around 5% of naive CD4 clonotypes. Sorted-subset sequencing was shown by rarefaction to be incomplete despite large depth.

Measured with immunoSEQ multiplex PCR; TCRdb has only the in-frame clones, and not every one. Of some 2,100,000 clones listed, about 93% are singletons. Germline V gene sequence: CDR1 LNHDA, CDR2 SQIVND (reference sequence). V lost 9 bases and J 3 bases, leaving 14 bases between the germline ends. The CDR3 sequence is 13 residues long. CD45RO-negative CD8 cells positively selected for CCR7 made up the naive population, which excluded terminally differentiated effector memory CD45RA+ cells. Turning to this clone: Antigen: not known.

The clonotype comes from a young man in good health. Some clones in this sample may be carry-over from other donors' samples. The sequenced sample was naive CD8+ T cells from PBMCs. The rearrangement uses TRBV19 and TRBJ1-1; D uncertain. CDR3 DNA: TGTGCCAGCACTACCCGACGGTACACTGAAGCTTTCTTT. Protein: CASTTRRYTEAFF.